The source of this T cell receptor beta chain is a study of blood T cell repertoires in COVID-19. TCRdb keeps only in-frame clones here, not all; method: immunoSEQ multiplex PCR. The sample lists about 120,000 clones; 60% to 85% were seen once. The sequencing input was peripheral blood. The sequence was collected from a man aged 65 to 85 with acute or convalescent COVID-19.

The CDR3 reads CAWSVQVNTEAFF. DNA of the CDR3: TGTGCCTGGAGTGTTCAGGTGAACACTGAAGCTTTCTTT. The V call is TRBV30, the J call TRBJ1-1; D ambiguous. In germline, CDR1 is GTSNPN, CDR2 SVGIG (reference sequence). Trimming removed 0 bases from V and 0 bases from J, with 5 bases in between. This CDR3 has 13 amino acids.